The rows below give T cell receptor beta chains drawn from one sample of a study of T cell repertoires in cytomegalovirus infection. TCRdb itself ran the reads through MiXCR, one entry per CDR3 protein. Counted here are more than 150,000 distinct CDR3 sequences, approximately 28% occurring once; the ten biggest clones make up approximately 30%. Sequencing was carried out using PBMCs. The receptors originated from a human donor in good health (CMV status not recorded). Some clones in this sample may be carry-over from other donors' samples. CDR3s include the opening cysteine and the closing phenylalanine or tryptophan. The order of the fields is V gene, clone size, J gene, D gene, CDR3 protein, CDR3 DNA. D genes are given only for firm matches. Not all rows give a size; the values are once, few, many and, for expanded clones, a class.

TRBV11-2	NA	TRBJ2-7	NA	CASSSDFEGPQPYEQYF	TGTGCCAGCAGCTCCGATTTTGAAGGACCGCAGCCCTACGAGCAGTACTTC
TRBV6-2/TRBV6-3	NA	TRBJ2-3	NA	CASSGREDTQYF	TGTGCCAGCAGTGGTCGAGAGGATACGCAGTATTTT
TRBV20-1	NA	TRBJ1-5	NA	CSAQTDGNQPQHF	TGCAGTGCTCAAACGGACGGGAATCAGCCCCAGCATTTT
TRBV7-2	many	TRBJ2-7	NA	CASSLTGLFYEQYF	TGTGCCAGCAGCTTAACCGGTTTATTCTACGAGCAGTACTTC
TRBV12-3/TRBV12-4	few	TRBJ1-2	NA	CASSSRRDYDYGYTF	TGTGCCAGCAGTTCCCGCCGGGACTACGACTATGGCTACACCTTC
TRBV5-6	many	TRBJ2-7	NA	CASSLGLESYEQYF	TGTGCCAGCAGCTTGGGCCTGGAGTCCTACGAGCAGTACTTC
TRBV12-5	few	TRBJ2-6	TRBD1	CASRPGTGTVSGANVLTF	TGTGCTAGTAGGCCCGGGACAGGCACCGTCTCTGGGGCCAACGTCCTGACTTTC
TRBV29-1	NA	TRBJ1-1	NA	CSVRDWVTEAFF	TGCAGCGTGAGGGATTGGGTCACTGAAGCTTTCTTT
TRBV19	few	TRBJ2-1	NA	CASSKSGGPLDEQFF	TGTGCCAGTAGTAAATCCGGGGGACCCTTGGATGAGCAGTTCTTC
TRBV5-6	NA	TRBJ1-1	NA	CASSFSPTVNTEAFF	TGTGCCAGCAGCTTCAGCCCGACAGTGAACACTGAAGCTTTCTTT
TRBV19	NA	TRBJ2-5	NA	CASSIRREETQYF	TGTGCCAGTAGTATACGTCGCGAAGAGACCCAGTACTTC
TRBV29-1	NA	TRBJ2-7	TRBD1	CSVPSAGGYEQYF	TGCAGCGTTCCATCCGCAGGGGGCTACGAGCAGTACTTC
TRBV2	NA	TRBJ2-7	NA	CASSLNTGLLAYEQYF	TGTGCCAGCAGTTTAAACACGGGACTCCTGGCCTACGAGCAGTACTTC
TRBV5-1	NA	TRBJ2-2	NA	CASSPRTGNTGELFF	TGCGCCAGCAGCCCCAGGACGGGCAACACCGGGGAGCTGTTTTTT
TRBV15	NA	TRBJ2-2	TRBD1	CATSRGDRKNTEELFF	TGTGCCACCAGCAGAGGGGACAGGAAAAACACCGAGGAGCTGTTTTTT
TRBV4-1	NA	TRBJ1-1	NA	CASSQTYLRGPEAFF	TGCGCCAGCAGCCAAACCTATCTGCGGGGACCTGAAGCTTTCTTT
TRBV7-2	NA	TRBJ1-2	TRBD1	CASSSATGLAGYTF	TGTGCCAGCAGCTCGGCGACAGGGTTAGCTGGCTACACCTTC
TRBV7-9	NA	TRBJ2-2	TRBD2	CASSAGAGELFF	TGTGCCAGCAGCGCGGGAGCCGGGGAGCTGTTTTTT
TRBV7-6	many	TRBJ2-6	NA	CASSLSSGANVLTF	TGTGCCAGCAGCTTGAGCTCTGGGGCCAACGTCCTGACTTTC
TRBV5-1	few	TRBJ2-5	TRBD1	CASSLAGTGRSTQYF	TGCGCCAGCAGCTTGGCCGGGACAGGGAGAAGCACCCAGTACTTC
TRBV7-2	many	TRBJ1-2	NA	CASSLAPGAGERDGYTF	TGTGCCAGCAGCTTAGCGCCGGGGGCAGGTGAGAGGGATGGCTACACCTTC
TRBV12-3/TRBV12-4	few	TRBJ2-3	NA	CASSLRDIRDTDTQYF	TGTGCCAGCAGTCTCCGGGATATCCGGGACACAGATACGCAGTATTTT
TRBV7-6	NA	TRBJ2-5	NA	CASSLIPRETQYF	TGTGCCAGCAGCTTAATTCCGAGAGAGACCCAGTACTTC
TRBV7-2	few	TRBJ2-1	NA	CASSLVAGNSDEQFF	TGTGCCAGCAGCTTAGTGGCGGGGAACAGCGATGAGCAGTTCTTC
TRBV29-1	NA	TRBJ1-1	TRBD1	CSVDRQGGNTEAFF	TGCAGCGTTGACAGGCAGGGGGGGAACACTGAAGCTTTCTTT
TRBV4-2	NA	TRBJ1-3	NA	CASSQESGATGNTIYF	TGTGCCAGCAGCCAAGAATCAGGGGCTACTGGAAACACCATATATTTT
TRBV7-9	medium-sized	TRBJ2-7	NA	CASSLFPAQKSSYEQYF	TGTGCCAGCAGCTTATTCCCCGCGCAGAAGTCTTCCTACGAGCAGTACTTC
TRBV29-1	NA	TRBJ1-6	NA	CSVKKELNSPLHF	TGCAGCGTCAAGAAGGAGCTCAATTCACCCCTCCACTTT
TRBV9	NA	TRBJ1-3	NA	CASSPGGTSGNTIYF	TGTGCCAGCAGCCCCGGAGGGACCTCTGGAAACACCATATATTTT
TRBV20-1	few	TRBJ1-2	NA	CSADGRGVDGYTF	TGCAGTGCCGACGGCCGGGGCGTTGATGGCTACACCTTC
TRBV10-3	NA	TRBJ2-3	TRBD2	CAIMRGLDEDTQYF	TGTGCCATCATGAGGGGACTAGATGAAGATACGCAGTATTTT
TRBV2	NA	TRBJ2-1	TRBD2	CASSGAAGGFNEQFF	TGTGCCAGCAGTGGGGCGGCGGGGGGATTCAATGAGCAGTTCTTC
TRBV7-2	few	TRBJ2-1	TRBD2	CASSLEPSGGFGDEQFF	TGTGCCAGCAGCTTAGAACCTAGCGGGGGGTTTGGGGATGAGCAGTTCTTC
TRBV28	NA	TRBJ2-1	NA	CASSLTSLDRYNEQFF	TGTGCCAGCAGCCTAACCTCACTCGACAGATACAATGAGCAGTTCTTC
TRBV7-2	NA	TRBJ1-5	TRBD1	CASSPDRGRGNQPQHF	TGTGCCAGCAGCCCCGACAGGGGGCGAGGCAATCAGCCCCAGCATTTT
TRBV18	NA	TRBJ2-2	NA	CASSPKTNTGELFF	TGTGCCAGCTCACCAAAGACGAACACCGGGGAGCTGTTTTTT
TRBV7-2	NA	TRBJ1-4	NA	CTSSSRTSEKLFF	TGTACCAGCAGCTCGCGGACAAGTGAAAAACTGTTTTTT
TRBV7-2	few	TRBJ1-6	NA	CASSHQDRYNSPLHF	TGTGCCAGCAGCCACCAGGACAGATATAATTCACCCCTCCACTTT
TRBV6-6	few	TRBJ2-7	TRBD1	CASSYPRQGTEQYF	TGTGCCAGCAGTTACCCCAGACAGGGAACCGAGCAGTACTTC
TRBV4-2	few	TRBJ1-1	NA	CASSLQLTLNTEAFF	TGTGCCAGCAGCCTCCAGTTAACCTTGAACACTGAAGCTTTCTTT
TRBV6-2/TRBV6-3	NA	TRBJ1-5	NA	CASSIGSPDQPQHF	TGTGCCAGCAGTATTGGGTCTCCGGATCAGCCCCAGCATTTT
TRBV30	NA	TRBJ1-2	NA	CAWSLTSFGYTF	TGTGCCTGGAGTCTTACAAGTTTCGGCTACACCTTC
TRBV25-1	NA	TRBJ2-3	TRBD1	CASSERRGTVRDTQYF	TGTGCCAGCAGTGAAAGACGTGGGACAGTGAGGGATACGCAGTATTTT
TRBV7-8	NA	TRBJ1-2	NA	CASSPVGRGYTF	TGTGCCAGCAGCCCAGTCGGTCGTGGCTACACCTTC
TRBV11-2	few	TRBJ1-6	NA	CASRSPGSYNSPLHF	TGTGCCAGCAGGAGTCCAGGGTCCTATAATTCACCCCTCCACTTT
TRBV7-9	few	TRBJ1-6	TRBD1	CASSRTGGNSPLHF	TGTGCCAGCAGTCGGACAGGTGGAAATTCACCCCTCCACTTT
TRBV7-9	many	TRBJ2-6	NA	CASSYRPGRPRSGANVLTF	TGTGCCAGCAGCTATCGTCCGGGACGGCCTCGCTCTGGGGCCAACGTCCTGACTTTC
TRBV12-3/TRBV12-4	NA	TRBJ1-2	NA	CASSQWRDTTDGYTF	TGTGCCAGCAGCCAGTGGCGGGACACTACTGATGGCTACACCTTC
TRBV18	NA	TRBJ1-6	NA	CASSPPGRVNSPLHF	TGTGCCAGCTCACCGCCGGGCCGCGTTAATTCACCCCTCCACTTT
TRBV7-9	NA	TRBJ2-1	TRBD2	CASSHPGLAGGQEQFF	TGTGCCAGCAGCCACCCGGGACTAGCGGGGGGGCAGGAGCAGTTCTTC
TRBV5-1	few	TRBJ1-3	NA	CASSPLQSSGNTIYF	TGCGCCAGCAGCCCTCTACAGAGCTCTGGAAACACCATATATTTT
TRBV7-2	many	TRBJ2-7	NA	CASSLDMDEQYF	TGTGCCAGCAGCTTAGATATGGACGAGCAGTACTTC
TRBV7-9	NA	TRBJ1-5	NA	CASSLAGRNNQPQHF	TGTGCCAGCAGCTTAGCGGGGCGGAACAATCAGCCCCAGCATTTT